The clone carrying this TCR beta chain has ten or more counts. RNA transcripts gave rise to amplified TCR beta CDR3 regions. Researchers ran a first-round RT-PCR on the TCR CDR3 using the HTBI primer set. TCRdb passed the multiplex PCR reads through MiXCR, listing each CDR3 protein once. The table has about 400,000 distinct CDR3 sequences, around a sixth seen once; the top ten hold around 7%. V was shortened by 3 bases and J by 1 base, with 3 bases between the two germline ends. This CDR3 spans 12 amino acids. Germline assignment: CDR1 DFQATT and CDR2 SNEGSKA (reference sequence). This specimen comes from a study of T cells in Graves' hyperthyroidism and ophthalmopathy.

This TCR derives from a young woman with Graves' hyperthyroidism. The chain recombines TRBV20-1 with TRBJ2-2; D is unresolved. The sample consisted of blood. CDR3 DNA sequence: TGCAGTGCTAGTAGGAACACCGGGGAGCTGTTTTTT. Its protein product is CSASRNTGELFF.